Following are 23 T cell receptor beta chains from one sample sequenced in a study of blood T cells in healthy people across ages. A second PCR of roughly 7 to 11 cycles used a sample-barcoded 5' primer and a J-beta primer mix. TCRdb called the 5' RACE reads again in MiXCR, with one record for every CDR3 protein. The top ten hold around 41% of the sample, which has around 750,000 distinct CDR3 sequences, around half seen once. Sequencing used blood. Every receptor here comes from an elderly man in good health.

The V call is TRBV10-3, the J call TRBJ1-1; D is undetermined. V lost 2 bases and J lost 2, with 6 bases in between. The germline gives CDR1 ENHRY, CDR2 SYGVKD. The CDR3 spans 13 residues. CDR3 loop: CAISEQENTEAFF. In nucleotides, the CDR3 is TGTGCCATCAGTGAGCAGGAAAACACTGAAGCTTTCTTT.

This rearrangement joins TRBV7-2 to TRBJ2-7; D may be TRBD1 (5 bases). CDR3 size: 11 residues. The ends were cut back, 5 bases at V and 10 bases at J, with 12 bases in the middle. Germline-derived CDR1 and CDR2 are SGHTA and FQGNSA. This CDR3 reads CASSLVGAQYF. The CDR3 region has the DNA TGTGCCAGCAGCCTTGTAGGGGCCCAGTACTTC. Together with reference TRBV7-2 and TRBJ2-7, the CDR3 gives the full variable domain: GAGVSQSPSNKVTEKGKDVELRCDPISGHTALYWYRQSLGQGLEFLIYFQGNSAPDKSGLPSDRFSAERTGGSVSTLTIQRTQQEDSAVYLCASSLVGAQYFGPGTRLTVT.

This clonotype is a singleton in its sample. This chain joins TRBV5-1 and TRBJ1-2; D possibly corresponds to TRBD1 (6 bases). V was trimmed by 5 bases and J by 4 bases, leaving 18 bases between them. CDR3 length equals 15 residues. CDR1 and CDR2 (germline): SGHRS, YFSETQ. Here the CDR3 reads CASRTGAELFYGYTF. The CDR3 DNA sequence: TGCGCCAGCAGGACAGGCGCTGAATTATTCTATGGCTACACCTTC.

The chain combines TRBV27 with TRBJ2-1; the match to TRBD2 covers 9 bases. Germline CDR1 is MNHEY and CDR2 is SMNVEV (reference sequence). This CDR3 has 15 amino acids. V lost 2 bases and J lost 9; bases outside the gene matches: 8. In nucleotides, the CDR3 is TGTGCCAGCAGTTTAGCGGGAGGGCCTCGTATTGAGCAGTTCTTC. Protein sequence: CASSLAGGPRIEQFF.

The rearrangement uses TRBV5-1 and TRBJ2-7; tentative D call: TRBD1 (6 bases). This CDR3 is 14 amino acids long. CDR1 SGHRS and CDR2 YFSETQ come from the germline V gene. Trimming shortened V by 3 bases and J by 5 bases, and 15 bases separated the two germline ends. The chain's CDR3 is CASSSNRVFDEQYF. The CDR3, as DNA: TGCGCCAGCAGCTCTAACAGGGTGTTCGACGAGCAGTACTTC.

The chain recombines TRBV7-2 with TRBJ2-1; TRBD1 matches 8 bases. The V and J ends lost 5 bases and 9 bases, in that order; junction bases with no gene match: 15. The CDR3 runs to 16 residues. Germline CDR1 and CDR2: SGHTA and FQGNSA. CDR3 region: CASSEGKGRGPGEQFF. The DNA for the CDR3 is TGTGCCAGCAGCGAGGGAAAGGGCAGGGGGCCCGGTGAGCAGTTCTTC.

The CDR3 spells CASSAGTSGREQFF. CDR3 sequence (DNA): TGCGCCAGCAGCGCCGGGACTAGCGGCCGGGAGCAGTTCTTC. The chain links TRBV5-1 to TRBJ2-1; TRBD2 matches at 11 bases. The CDR3 has 14 residues. Germline CDR1 is SGHRS and CDR2 is YFSETQ. J was trimmed by 10 bases and V by 4 bases; bases with no gene match: 7.

The gene calls are TRBV29-1 and TRBJ2-1, with D perhaps assigned TRBD1 or TRBD2 (6 bases each). This CDR3 is 15 amino acids long. Germline V gives CDR1 SQVTM, CDR2 ANQGSEA. The germline V and J ends were trimmed by 3 bases and 2 bases, with 14 bases remaining between them. The CDR3 sequence: CSVEGGRVPYNEQFF. CDR3 in DNA: TGCAGCGTTGAGGGGGGCAGGGTCCCCTACAATGAGCAGTTCTTC.

As DNA, the CDR3 is TGTGCCAGCAGCTTAGATAGGACTAGCGGGAGTTTCTCCAGATACGCGTATTTT. As protein: CASSLDRTSGSFSRYAYF. This rearrangement joins TRBV11-2 to TRBJ2-3; 13 bases are a match to TRBD2. Germline V CDR1 and CDR2: SGHAT, FQNNGV. This CDR3 is built from 18 residues. V shed 0 bases and J 14 bases; nucleotides not matched to a gene: 17.

The gene calls are TRBV6-2 or TRBV6-3 and TRBJ2-7; 11 bases line up with TRBD1. This CDR3 is built from 14 residues. The trim removed 6 bases at V and 6 bases at J, leaving 7 bases unmatched. Germline lookup yields CDR1 MNHEY and CDR2 SVGEGT. CDR3: CASRATGTGGEQYF. The CDR3 DNA sequence: TGTGCCAGCAGAGCCACCGGGACAGGGGGCGAGCAGTACTTC.

This chain uses TRBV6-6 with TRBJ1-1; 7 positions match TRBD1. With 11 bases clipped from V and 1 base from J, the junction kept 7 bases outside the gene matches. CDR3 length equals 13 residues. The germline V gene encodes CDR1 MNHNY and CDR2 SVGAGI (reference sequence). DNA of the CDR3: TGTGCCGCGGGGGGACAGCCGAACACTGAAGCTTTCTTT. Amino acids: CAAGGQPNTEAFF.

The rearrangement links TRBV27 to TRBJ2-6; 7 bases align to TRBD2. Germline CDR1 reads MNHEY; CDR2 reads SMNVEV (reference sequence). V trimming: 0 bases; J trimming: 4 bases; junction bases outside the gene matches: 9. The CDR3 has 18 amino acids. This CDR3 is CASSLSPGRVSGANVLTF. The DNA of the CDR3 is TGTGCCAGCAGTTTATCCCCAGGGAGGGTATCGGGGGCCAACGTCCTGACTTTC.

This clonotype was seen a few times. CDR3 in DNA: TGTGCCAGCAGTTCCATAGACAAGCAGTTCTTC. It codes for CASSSIDKQFF. This chain connects TRBV6-2 or TRBV6-3 to TRBJ2-1; D gene unclear. Deletions cut 4 bases from V and 11 bases from J, with 9 bases between. Germline V CDR1 and CDR2: MNHEY, SVGEGT. The CDR3 consists of 11 residues.

In its sample, this clonotype was seen a few times. This sequence joins TRBV6-1 and TRBJ2-1; 8 bases match TRBD2. V trimming: 7 bases; J trimming: 7 bases; junction bases outside the gene matches: 12. This CDR3 is built from 15 residues. Germline CDR1 and CDR2: MNHNS and SASEGT. CDR3 coding DNA: TGTGCCAGCATCGAAGGGGTAGCGGGGTCAAATGAGCAGTTCTTC. This gives the protein CASIEGVAGSNEQFF.

This chain links TRBV11-2 with TRBJ2-1; D perhaps matches TRBD1 (6 bases). V shed 5 bases and J shed 3 bases, with 14 bases lying between them. The CDR3 runs 15 residues. Germline lookup yields CDR1 SGHAT and CDR2 FQNNGV. This CDR3 is CASSSPDRFYNEQFF. CDR3 nucleotides: TGTGCCAGCAGCAGCCCGGACAGATTCTACAATGAGCAGTTCTTC.

The rearrangement uses TRBV18 and TRBJ2-7; tentatively, D is TRBD2 (5 bases). Germline lookup yields CDR1 KGHSH and CDR2 LQKENI. The CDR3 runs 14 residues. Trimming left V 0 bases short and J 0 bases short, with 6 bases between. The CDR3 reads CASSPPSGSYEQYF. CDR3 nucleotide sequence: TGTGCCAGCTCACCACCGAGCGGCTCCTACGAGCAGTACTTC.

The V gene is TRBV7-2, the J gene TRBJ1-5; tentatively, D is TRBD1 (5 bases). The V gene's germline CDR1 is SGHTA and CDR2 FQGNSA. The CDR3 totals 17 residues. The V end lost 2 bases, the J end lost 7 bases, and 21 bases lay between the germline ends. CDR3 in amino acids: CASSLTPRGRADQPQHF. DNA for the CDR3: TGTGCCAGCAGCTTAACCCCTAGAGGCAGGGCAGACCAGCCCCAGCATTTT.

The chain links TRBV4-1 to TRBJ2-5, with TRBD2 identical over 7 bases. V shed 5 bases, J shed 0 bases, and the junction held 18 bases outside the gene matches. Germline values: CDR1 MGHRA, CDR2 YSYEKL. The CDR3 spans 19 residues. CDR3 sequence: CASSLRGGRALGNQETQYF. The CDR3 DNA follows: TGCGCCAGCAGCTTAAGAGGTGGGAGGGCCCTCGGGAACCAAGAGACCCAGTACTTC.

V and J are TRBV27 and TRBJ1-2; possible D gene TRBD1, 6 bases. The germline gives CDR1 MNHEY, CDR2 SMNVEV (reference sequence). Trimming pared 2 bases from V and 3 bases from J, leaving 10 bases between. CDR3 size: 14 residues. This CDR3 reads CASSLRGQDYGYTF. DNA of the CDR3: TGTGCCAGCAGTTTACGGGGACAAGACTATGGCTACACCTTC.

This chain links TRBV6-6 with TRBJ2-7, with 7 bases aligning to TRBD1. CDR1 MNHNY and CDR2 SVGAGI come from the germline V gene (reference sequence). V was clipped by 5 bases and J by 0 bases; unmatched bases: 7. This CDR3 has 15 residues. DNA of the CDR3: TGTGCCAGCAGTAAACAGGGGTCCCTCTCCTACGAGCAGTACTTC. Translating gives CASSKQGSLSYEQYF.

V usage is TRBV5-1 and J usage is TRBJ2-5, with D unresolved. The CDR3 consists of 15 residues. Trimming stripped 7 bases from V and 4 bases from J, with 20 bases between. The V gene's germline CDR1 is SGHRS and CDR2 YFSETQ. CDR3 in amino acids: CASGFEARAVETQYF. For the CDR3, the DNA is TGCGCCAGCGGGTTCGAGGCCCGCGCTGTAGAGACCCAGTACTTC.

The rearrangement links TRBV5-1 to TRBJ2-1; D gene ambiguous. Germline V gene lookup returns CDR1 SGHRS and CDR2 YFSETQ. The CDR3 covers 17 residues. V lost 4 bases, J lost 2 bases, and 19 bases lay in between. The CDR3 coding sequence is TGCGCCAGCAGCCTCGTTGGCGGCGTGAGGCCCTACAATGAGCAGTTCTTC. It codes for CASSLVGGVRPYNEQFF.

This rearrangement joins TRBV30 to TRBJ2-7; 14 bases are a match to TRBD2. Unmatched junction bases numbered 17, after V lost 4 bases and J lost 9 bases. From germline, CDR1 is GTSNPN and CDR2 SVGIG (reference sequence). The CDR3 contains 17 residues. The CDR3 region is CAWNGLAGGSDRDAQYF. As DNA, the CDR3 is TGTGCCTGGAACGGACTAGCGGGAGGCTCCGATAGAGATGCGCAGTACTTC.